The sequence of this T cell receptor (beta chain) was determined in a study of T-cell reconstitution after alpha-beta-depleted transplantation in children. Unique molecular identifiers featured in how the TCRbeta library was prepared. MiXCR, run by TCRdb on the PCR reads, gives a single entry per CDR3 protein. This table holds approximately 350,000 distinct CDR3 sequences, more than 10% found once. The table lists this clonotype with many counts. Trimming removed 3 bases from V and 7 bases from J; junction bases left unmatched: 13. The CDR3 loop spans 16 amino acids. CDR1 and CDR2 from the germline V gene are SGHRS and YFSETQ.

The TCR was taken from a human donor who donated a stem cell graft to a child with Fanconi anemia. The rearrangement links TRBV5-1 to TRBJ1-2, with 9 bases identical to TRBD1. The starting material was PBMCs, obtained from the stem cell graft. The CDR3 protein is CASSYPGRQGVSGYTF. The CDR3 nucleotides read TGCGCCAGCAGCTACCCAGGGAGACAGGGGGTTTCTGGCTACACCTTC.